Listed here is a single T cell receptor (beta chain). The antigen remains undetermined. This record belongs to a study of cytomegalovirus exposure and HLA in healthy donors. The CDR3 covers 14 residues. The germline CDR1 and CDR2 sequences are LNHDA and SQIVND (reference sequence). Trimming pared 8 bases from V and 3 bases from J, leaving 16 bases between. 13 Jbeta primers and 60 Vbeta primers were used for the PCR. TCRdb's table, derived via immunoSEQ multiplex PCR, lists solely in-frame clones and lacks some. The repertoire table contains approximately 120,000 clones. Study results and limitations: TCR beta chains numbering roughly 150 were designated cytomegalovirus-associated. In a later analysis, TCR association rates varied by HLA locus: DRB1 most, HLA-C fewest.

This chain joins TRBV19 and TRBJ1-1; D unclear. The receptor was isolated from a man in his late teens or twenties in good health and CMV-seronegative. Sequencing used PBMCs. CDR3 sequence reads: CASRMNRQDTEAFF. The CDR3 DNA sequence: TGTGCCAGTCGAATGAATCGTCAGGACACTGAAGCTTTCTTT.